These 2 T cell receptor beta chains share one sample of origin, sequenced in a study of T-cell reconstitution after alpha-beta-depleted transplantation in children. Molecular barcoding with unique molecular identifiers was used for the TCRbeta library. TCRdb re-called the PCR reads with MiXCR, one entry per CDR3 protein. Seen here are 70,000 to 95,000 distinct CDR3 sequences, about 14% observed once, and the top ten hold around a fifth. Source: PBMCs, mostly from graft donor cells, taken 180 days after TCRalphabeta/CD19-depleted stem cell transplant. Receptors originate from a male patient between 2 and 9 years old who had a stem cell transplant for acute lymphoblastic leukemia, so the T cells may come from the graft donor.

This clonotype has just a few counts. The chain uses TRBV12-3 or TRBV12-4 and TRBJ1-5; 7 bases line up with TRBD1. After removal of 6 bases from V and 0 bases from J, the junction contained 8 bases not matched to a gene. The CDR3 has 16 amino acids. The CDR3 spells CASSAGGPNSNQPQHF. CDR3 in DNA: TGTGCCAGCAGCGCAGGGGGACCCAATAGCAATCAGCCCCAGCATTTT.

The chain employs TRBV5-6 and TRBJ2-5; 8 nucleotides line up with TRBD2. V trimming: 3 bases; J trimming: 14 bases; junction bases outside the gene matches: 6. Germline CDR1 is SGHDT and CDR2 is YYEEEE. This CDR3 spans 11 amino acids. CDR3 loop: CASSSREGVYF. CDR3 sequence (DNA): TGTGCCAGCAGCTCCCGGGAGGGGGTCTACTTC.